This T cell receptor beta chain originates from a study of shared clonotypes between healthy human individuals (dated by TCRdb to 2019 to 2021). In terms of the full investigation: The cohort comprised two women and a few men aged 18 to 49 years. To estimate repertoire size and how much clonotype sharing occurs between individuals, the study deeply sequenced the blood TCR repertoires of several healthy adults. Different laboratories and diverse techniques were used to prepare libraries and sequence TCR repertoires, to increase sequencing depth and limit assay-specific biases. Each donor's leukapheresis produced roughly between roughly 0.85 and 9.5 billion PBMCs. Broad study findings and their caveats: The genetic and exposure-history diversity represented was limited by the small number of donors. Pairwise subsampling led to the expectation that sequencing depth would affect the degree of clonotype sharing among donors. Sampling was limited to blood, and TCR repertoires in tissue likely differ from TCR repertoires in blood.

The donors were healthy, HIV-negative adults with no recently reported acute infections or vaccinations. All donors were Caucasian adults living in Nashville, Tennessee, USA. For unsorted samples, 90 million or so PBMCs were counted and genomic DNA was extracted with the QIAamp DNA Blood Mini kit. Blood was collected by leukapheresis, and PBMCs were isolated by Ficoll-Histopaque density gradient centrifugation and then cryopreserved in liquid nitrogen vapor phase. Turning to this clone: The specificity of this receptor is unknown. No base quality information exists; no much larger clone differs at one position.

Using the deep immunoSEQ assay, multiplex PCR amplified TCR CDR3 regions from genomic DNA. Extracted genomic DNA from each cell subset was spread evenly across all wells of several immunoSEQ 96-well plates, with each plate serving as a replicate. Each replicate PCR for unsorted PBMC received 300 to 350 ng genomic DNA, equal to 25,000 to 35,000 T cell genomes. Ten immunoSEQ deep assay plates were used to sequence unsorted PBMC genomic DNA. The purified libraries were quantified using a Qubit 3.0 fluorometer, sized with a Bioanalyzer 2100, and then quantified again using the KAPA Library Quantification kit. Each immunoSEQ 96-well plate was sequenced on its own single-read 150-cycle Illumina NextSeq 550 flow cell. The authors processed their data as follows. The immunoSEQ output contained only junctional sequences without quality scores, so filtering could not match that applied to full-length reads. Sequences were annotated with PyIR, a Python wrapper for IgBLAST v1.9, using IMGT germline references to assign V/J genes and CDR3. Reads were filtered out if the reads had weak V/J assignments (E-value above 1e-6), no CDR3, stop codons, out-of-frame junctions, or ambiguous translated residues. A V3J clonotype was defined by an identical inferred V gene, J gene, and CDR3 amino acid sequence. The percentage overlap between two repertoires was calculated by dividing the number of shared unique clonotypes by the size of the smaller repertoire. Repertoire richness was assessed with RTK rarefaction, the Chao1 estimator, and Recon v2.1 estimates of unobserved clonotypes. The immuneACCESS repertoire file appears here via TCRdb, limited to in-frame rearrangements. These files lack a portion of the clones; in checked studies, under half of the deficit traces to unresolved V genes, and the cause of the others is not known. V, J and clone size are taken as reported in that table, and D and trimming were inferred from the DNA itself. Present in this sample are hundreds of thousands of clones, around three quarters of which were seen just once. The top ten clones comprise about 11% of the sample.

Sequencing input: PBMCs. The sequence came from a woman aged 40-49 years in good health. Some clones in this sample may be carry-over from other donors' samples.

The DNA is as follows: TGTGCCAGCAGCTTAGATCTAGCGGGAGGGTTCCAGTTCTTC. Translation gives CASSLDLAGGFQFF. This sequence uses TRBV7-2 and TRBJ2-1, and 12 bases in between align with TRBD2. From the cysteine through the phenylalanine, the CDR3 covers 14 amino acids. Only the CDR3 DNA is retained, 42 bases long and in frame from the first base. The V end gives up 1 base and the J end 13 bases, leaving 5 bases in the junction not matched to a gene. CDR1 and CDR2 were assigned from the germline V gene as SGHTA and FQGNSA.